The clone carrying this T cell receptor beta chain was seen at least ten times. Its antigen remains unknown. A 5'RACE template-switching step, the method used to make TCR cDNA, added a universal primer site and UMIs. One entry per CDR3 protein results from TCRdb running MiXCR on the 5' RACE reads. Here the sample spans about 300,000 distinct CDR3 sequences, roughly 7% being singletons. This sample stems from a study of T cells after yellow fever vaccination. The study, taken as a whole, reports: A small share of clonotypes appeared in both CD4 and CD8 compartments. Within FACS-sorted repertoires, abundant clonotypes contaminating from the bulk population could be present. Weaker in magnitude, the secondary response showed a faster peak on day 5 versus 15.

The CDR3 sequence is 14 residues long. The V end was cut by 4 bases, the J end by 6 bases, with 13 bases between. Germline lookup yields CDR1 SGHKS and CDR2 YYEKEE (reference sequence). The sample in question was PBMCs, obtained 35 to 50 days after the first yellow fever vaccination. The sequence derives from a man between 18 and 35 years old who received the YFV17D yellow fever vaccine. The chain is built from TRBV5-5 and TRBJ1-4; possibly TRBD1 for D (6 bases). The CDR3 here is CASSPDSWDEKLFF. The CDR3 bases are TGTGCCAGCAGCCCGGACAGTTGGGATGAAAAACTGTTTTTT.